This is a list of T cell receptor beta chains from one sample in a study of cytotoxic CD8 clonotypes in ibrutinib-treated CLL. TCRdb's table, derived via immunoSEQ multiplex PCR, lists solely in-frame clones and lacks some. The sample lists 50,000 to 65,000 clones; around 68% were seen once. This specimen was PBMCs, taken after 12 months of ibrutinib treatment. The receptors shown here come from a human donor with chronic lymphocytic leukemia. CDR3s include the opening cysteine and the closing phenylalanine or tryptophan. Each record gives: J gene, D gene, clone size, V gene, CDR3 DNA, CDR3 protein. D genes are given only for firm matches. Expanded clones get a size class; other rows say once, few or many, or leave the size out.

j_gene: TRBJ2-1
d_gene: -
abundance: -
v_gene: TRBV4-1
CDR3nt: TGCGCCAGCAGCCAAGATGGCTTAAATGAGCAGTTCTTC
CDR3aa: CASSQDGLNEQFF

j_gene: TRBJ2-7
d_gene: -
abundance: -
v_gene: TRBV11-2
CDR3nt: TGTGCCAGCAGCACGATTAGACGGGTGACGGGGTACGAGCAGTACTTC
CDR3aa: CASSTIRRVTGYEQYF

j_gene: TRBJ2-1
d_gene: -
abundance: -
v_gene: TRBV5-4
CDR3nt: TGTGCCAGCAACCAAGGTAGCGACCCCTACAATGAGCAGTTCTTC
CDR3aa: CASNQGSDPYNEQFF

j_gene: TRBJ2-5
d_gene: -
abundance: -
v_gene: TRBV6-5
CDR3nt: TGTGCCAGCAGTTACTCCGGGATCCAAGAGACCCAGTACTTC
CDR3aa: CASSYSGIQETQYF

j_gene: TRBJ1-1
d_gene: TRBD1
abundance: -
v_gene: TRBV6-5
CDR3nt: TGTGCCAGCAGTTCAACCGGGACAGTCGCCGCTGAAGCTTTCTTT
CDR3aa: CASSSTGTVAAEAFF

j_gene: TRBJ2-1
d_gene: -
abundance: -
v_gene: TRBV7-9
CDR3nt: TGTGCCCTTGGCTCCGAGCAGTTCTTC
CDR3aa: CALGSEQFF

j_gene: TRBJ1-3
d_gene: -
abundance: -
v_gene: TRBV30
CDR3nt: TGTGCCTGGAGTTTCGGGGGCGTGGGTGGAAACACCATATATTTT
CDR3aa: CAWSFGGVGGNTIYF

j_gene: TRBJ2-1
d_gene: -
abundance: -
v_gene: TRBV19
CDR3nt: TGTGCCAGTAGTTTCGATAATGAGCAGTTCTTC
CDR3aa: CASSFDNEQFF

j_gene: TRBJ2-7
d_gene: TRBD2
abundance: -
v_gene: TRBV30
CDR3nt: TGTGCCTGGAGTACCTTTCTAGCGGGAGTCTCCTACGAGCAGTACTTC
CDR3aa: CAWSTFLAGVSYEQYF

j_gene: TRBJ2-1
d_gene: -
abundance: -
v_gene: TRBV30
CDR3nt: TGTGCCGGGACCACTAGGTTTCCCTACAATGAGCAGTTCTTC
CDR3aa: CAGTTRFPYNEQFF

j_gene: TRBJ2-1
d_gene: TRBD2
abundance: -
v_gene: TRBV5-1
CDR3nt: TGCGCCAGCAGCAAGGGACTAGCGGGAGGATATGAGCAGTTCTTC
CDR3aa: CASSKGLAGGYEQFF

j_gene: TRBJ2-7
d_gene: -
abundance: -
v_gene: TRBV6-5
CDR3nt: TGTGCCAGCCGCAGGGAACCCTACGAGCAGTACTTC
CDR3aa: CASRREPYEQYF

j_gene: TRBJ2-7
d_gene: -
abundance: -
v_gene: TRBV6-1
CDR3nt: TGTGCCAGCAGGACACAGGAGTGGGACGAGCAGTACTTC
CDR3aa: CASRTQEWDEQYF

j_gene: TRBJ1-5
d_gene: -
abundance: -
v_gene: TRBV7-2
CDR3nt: TGTGCCAGCAGCTTAAGGTGGTTGCAGCCCCAGCATTTT
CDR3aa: CASSLRWLQPQHF

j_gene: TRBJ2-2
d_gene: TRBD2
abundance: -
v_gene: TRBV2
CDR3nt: TGTGCCAGCAGTGACTTGGGGGGGACCGGGGAGCTGTTTTTT
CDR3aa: CASSDLGGTGELFF

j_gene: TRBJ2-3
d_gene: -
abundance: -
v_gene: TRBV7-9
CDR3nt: TGTGCCAGCAGCCTAACGGACAACTTAGATACGCAGTATTTT
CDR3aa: CASSLTDNLDTQYF

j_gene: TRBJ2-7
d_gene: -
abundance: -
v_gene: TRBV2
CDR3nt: TGTGCCAGCAGCCTAGAGGTCCACGAGCAGTACTTC
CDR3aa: CASSLEVHEQYF

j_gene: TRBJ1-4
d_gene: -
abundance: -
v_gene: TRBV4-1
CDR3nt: TGCGCCAGCAGCCAAGTATACAGAGCATCACTTAATGAAAAACTGTTTTTT
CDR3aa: CASSQVYRASLNEKLFF

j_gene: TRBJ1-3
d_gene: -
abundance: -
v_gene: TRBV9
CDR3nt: TGTGCCAGCAGCGTAGGACCAGATCCCTACTCTGGAAACACCATATATTTT
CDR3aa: CASSVGPDPYSGNTIYF

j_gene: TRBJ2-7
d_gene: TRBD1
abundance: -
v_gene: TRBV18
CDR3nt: TGTGCCAGCTCACCACCGGGACAGTCCTACGAGCAGTACTTC
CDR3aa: CASSPPGQSYEQYF

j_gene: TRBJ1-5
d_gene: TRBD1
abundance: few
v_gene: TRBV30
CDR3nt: TGTGCCTGGAGTGTTGGGACAGGGGGATCAAGCGGGGGTCAGCCCCAGCATTTT
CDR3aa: CAWSVGTGGSSGGQPQHF

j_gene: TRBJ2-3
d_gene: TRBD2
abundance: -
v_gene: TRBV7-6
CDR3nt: TGTGCCAGCAGCTTAGGGACTAGCGGAGCCACAGATACGCAGTATTTT
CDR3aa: CASSLGTSGATDTQYF

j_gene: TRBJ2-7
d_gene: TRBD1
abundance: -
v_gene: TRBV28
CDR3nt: TGTGCCAGCGGGCTAGGGACAGATTACGAGCAGTACTTC
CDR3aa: CASGLGTDYEQYF

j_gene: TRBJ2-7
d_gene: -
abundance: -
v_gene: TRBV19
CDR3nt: TGTGCCAGTAGTATAGGTCCGACTAGCTCCTACGAGCAGTACTTC
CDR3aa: CASSIGPTSSYEQYF

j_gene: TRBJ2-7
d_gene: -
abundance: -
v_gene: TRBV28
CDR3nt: TGTGCCAGCAGTTTCGCAGGACCGAGAGCTGAGCAGTACTTC
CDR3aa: CASSFAGPRAEQYF

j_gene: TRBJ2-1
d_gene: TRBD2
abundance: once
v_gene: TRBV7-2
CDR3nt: TGTGCCAGCAGCTTGTTAGCGGGCCGGACCGAGCAGTTCTTC
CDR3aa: CASSLLAGRTEQFF

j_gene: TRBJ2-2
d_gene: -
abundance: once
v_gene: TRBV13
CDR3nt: TGTGCCAGCAGCCAACTTCAACTAGGGGGGATTGCCGGGGAGCTGTTTTTT
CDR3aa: CASSQLQLGGIAGELFF

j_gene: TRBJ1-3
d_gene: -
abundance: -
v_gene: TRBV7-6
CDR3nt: TGTGCCAGCAGCCACCTAGGGGTTGGACAGCCGAATTCTGGAAACACCATATATTTT
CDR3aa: CASSHLGVGQPNSGNTIYF

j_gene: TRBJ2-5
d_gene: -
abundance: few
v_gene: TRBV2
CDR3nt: TGTGCCAGCAGTGACGTAGGGGCTTGGGAGACCCAGTACTTC
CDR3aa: CASSDVGAWETQYF

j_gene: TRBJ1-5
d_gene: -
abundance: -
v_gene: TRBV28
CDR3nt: TGTGCCAGCAGGCCTTCGGGCAATCAGCCCCAGCATTTT
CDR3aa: CASRPSGNQPQHF